What follows describes a single T cell receptor beta chain. Axillary draining lymph nodes of breast cancer patients supplied the node samples. This record belongs to a study of breast tumors, draining lymph nodes, adjacent tissues. TCRdb reprocessed the multiplex PCR reads via MiXCR and lists one record per CDR3 protein. The table records approximately 190,000 distinct CDR3 sequences, 31% of them present only once. The CDR3 loop spans 17 amino acids. The receptor was isolated from a female donor with breast cancer. Some clones in this sample may be carry-over from other donors' samples. Sequencing used axillary lymph node tissue. This chain uses TRBV12-3 or TRBV12-4 with TRBJ2-3; the match to TRBD1 covers 9 bases. CDR3 in DNA: TGTGCTAGGTCAGATCCGGGACAGGGAATTACCACAGATACGCAGTATTTT. Amino acid sequence: CARSDPGQGITTDTQYF.